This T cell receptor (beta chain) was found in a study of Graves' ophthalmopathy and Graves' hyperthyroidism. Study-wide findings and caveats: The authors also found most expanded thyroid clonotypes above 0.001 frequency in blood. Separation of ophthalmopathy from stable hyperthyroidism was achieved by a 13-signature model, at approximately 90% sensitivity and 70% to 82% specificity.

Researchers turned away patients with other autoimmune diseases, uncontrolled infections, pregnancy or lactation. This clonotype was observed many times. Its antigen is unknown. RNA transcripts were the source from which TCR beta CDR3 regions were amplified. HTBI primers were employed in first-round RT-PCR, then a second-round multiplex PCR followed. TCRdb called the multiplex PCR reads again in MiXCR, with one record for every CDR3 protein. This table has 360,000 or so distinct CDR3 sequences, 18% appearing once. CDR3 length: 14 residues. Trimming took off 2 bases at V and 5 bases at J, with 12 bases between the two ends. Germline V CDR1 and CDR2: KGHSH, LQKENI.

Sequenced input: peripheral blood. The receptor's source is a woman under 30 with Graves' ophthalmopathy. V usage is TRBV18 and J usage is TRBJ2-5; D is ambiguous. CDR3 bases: TGTGCCAGCTCACCAACCCCAGGCTACGAGACCCAGTACTTC. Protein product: CASSPTPGYETQYF.